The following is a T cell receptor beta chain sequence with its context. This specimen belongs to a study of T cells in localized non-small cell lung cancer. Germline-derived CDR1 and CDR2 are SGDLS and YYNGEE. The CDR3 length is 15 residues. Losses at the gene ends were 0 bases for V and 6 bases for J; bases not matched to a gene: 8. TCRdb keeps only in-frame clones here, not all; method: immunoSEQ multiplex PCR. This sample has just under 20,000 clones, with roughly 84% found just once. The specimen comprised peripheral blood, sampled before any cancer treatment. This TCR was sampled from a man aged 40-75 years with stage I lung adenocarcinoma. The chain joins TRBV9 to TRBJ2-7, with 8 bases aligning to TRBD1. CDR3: CASSVGQGARVEQYF. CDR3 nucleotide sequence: TGTGCCAGCAGCGTAGGGCAGGGGGCGCGGGTCGAGCAGTACTTC.